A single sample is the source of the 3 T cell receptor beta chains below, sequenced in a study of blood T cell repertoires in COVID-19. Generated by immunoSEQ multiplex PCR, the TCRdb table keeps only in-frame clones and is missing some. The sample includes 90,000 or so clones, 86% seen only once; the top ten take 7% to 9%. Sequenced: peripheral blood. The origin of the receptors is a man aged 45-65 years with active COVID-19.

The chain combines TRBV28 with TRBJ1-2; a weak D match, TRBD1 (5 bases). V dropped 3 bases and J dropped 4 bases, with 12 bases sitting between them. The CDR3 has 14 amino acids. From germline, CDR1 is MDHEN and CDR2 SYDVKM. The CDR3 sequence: CASSFRGRSYGYTF. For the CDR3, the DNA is TGTGCCAGCAGTTTTAGGGGAAGGAGCTATGGCTACACCTTC.

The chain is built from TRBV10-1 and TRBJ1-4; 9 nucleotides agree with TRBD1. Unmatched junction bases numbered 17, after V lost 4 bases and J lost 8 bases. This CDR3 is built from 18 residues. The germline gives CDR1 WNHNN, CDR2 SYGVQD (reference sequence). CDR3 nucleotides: TGCGCCAGCAGTGGGCACGGGACAGGGAGAATCCAAAGCGAAAAACTGTTTTTT. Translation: CASSGHGTGRIQSEKLFF.

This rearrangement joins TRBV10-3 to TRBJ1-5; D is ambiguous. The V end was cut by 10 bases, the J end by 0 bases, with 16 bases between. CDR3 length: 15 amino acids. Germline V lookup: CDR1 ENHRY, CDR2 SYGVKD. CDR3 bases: TGTGCCACCGCCCGGGAGTCCTATAGCAATCAGCCCCAGCATTTT. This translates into CATARESYSNQPQHF.